The T cell receptor (beta chain) described here comes from a study of early T cells in non-severe SARS-CoV-2 infection. V lost 6 bases to trimming and J lost 3 bases; unmatched junction nucleotides: 3. The CDR3 covers 13 residues. TCRdb re-called the 5' RACE reads through MiXCR, storing one row per CDR3 protein. The sample has tens of thousands of distinct CDR3 sequences, roughly a tenth seen once. The chain recombines TRBV12-3 or TRBV12-4 with TRBJ1-1, with 8 bases aligning to TRBD1. Material for sequencing was whole blood. The clonotype was recovered from an adult who was a healthcare worker with PCR-confirmed SARS-CoV-2 infection or an uninfected control (not recorded which). The CDR3 bases are TGTGCCAGCAGCTGGGACAGGCACACTGAAGCTTTCTTT. It encodes CASSWDRHTEAFF.